This T cell receptor (beta chain) appears in the sequencing data of a study of blood T cell repertoires in COVID-19. Generated by immunoSEQ multiplex PCR, the TCRdb table keeps only in-frame clones and is missing some. The sample shows approximately 170,000 clones, approximately 80% of them seen only once. Germline CDR1 is LNHNV and CDR2 is YYDKDF (reference sequence). The CDR3 extends over 15 amino acids. Trimming took 0 bases from V and 0 from J, leaving 7 bases between them. The TCR was taken from a woman aged 45 to 65 with acute or convalescent COVID-19. What was sequenced was peripheral blood. This chain connects TRBV15 to TRBJ2-3, with D perhaps TRBD1 (6 bases). In nucleotides, the CDR3 is TGTGCCACCAGCAGAGAAGACAGGAGCACAGATACGCAGTATTTT. Translating it yields CATSREDRSTDTQYF.